The 30 T cell receptor beta chains presented below share a single source sample, sequenced in a study of T-cell reconstitution after alpha-beta-depleted transplantation in children. Unique molecular identifiers were built into the TCRbeta library. Each CDR3 protein is one row after TCRdb ran MiXCR on the PCR reads. The data contain 240,000 or so distinct CDR3 sequences, 12% of them singletons. The sequencing here drew on PBMCs from the stem cell graft donor, taken from the stem cell graft. Every receptor here comes from a human donor who donated a stem cell graft to a child with acute lymphoblastic leukemia.

For this clonotype: Being one base from a much bigger clone, this may be a read error. This chain uses TRBV5-6 with TRBJ2-1, with TRBD2 as a possible D gene (6 bases). The CDR3 sequence is 13 residues long. V was pared by 4 bases and J by 9 bases, with 14 bases between. Germline assignment: CDR1 SGHDT and CDR2 YYEEEE. CDR3 sequence reads: CASSLDYTTEQFF. CDR3 DNA: TGTGCCAGCAGCCTGGACTACACCACTGAGCAGTTCTTC.

This clonotype was recorded at least ten times. The chain is built from TRBV20-1 and TRBJ2-2; D is unclear. V dropped 6 bases and J dropped 3 bases, with 8 bases sitting between them. There are 12 residues in the CDR3. The germline V gene has CDR1 DFQATT and CDR2 SNEGSKA (reference sequence). The CDR3 bases are TGCAGTGCGAACCGGTACACCGGGGAGCTGTTTTTT. Encoded protein: CSANRYTGELFF.

Many counts were recorded for this clonotype. The rearrangement links TRBV5-1 to TRBJ1-5; D might be TRBD1 (5 bases). V lost 1 base and J 5 bases, leaving 13 bases between the germline ends. Germline CDR1 and CDR2: SGHRS and YFSETQ. This CDR3 contains 15 residues. The CDR3 DNA follows: TGCGCCAGCAGCTTGTGGGGGGAAGGGCATCAGCCCCAGCATTTT. It encodes CASSLWGEGHQPQHF.

The chain employs TRBV4-2 and TRBJ1-5; 7 bases are shared with TRBD1. Germline values: CDR1 LGHNA, CDR2 YNFKEQ. The V gene end was trimmed by 0 bases and the J gene end by 7 bases; junction bases not matched to a gene: 6. The CDR3 has 15 residues. CDR3 loop: CASSQDETGLQPQHF. The CDR3 DNA sequence: TGTGCCAGCAGCCAAGATGAGACAGGGTTACAGCCCCAGCATTTT.

CDR3 loop: CASTPGLAWNEQFF. DNA of the CDR3: TGTGCCAGTACTCCGGGACTAGCTTGGAATGAGCAGTTCTTC. The rearrangement uses TRBV19 and TRBJ2-1; 9 bases match TRBD2. Trimming removed 7 bases from V and 7 bases from J; junction bases left unmatched: 8. The CDR3 contains 14 residues. Germline loops: CDR1 LNHDA, CDR2 SQIVND (reference sequence).

This clonotype came up many times. This rearrangement joins TRBV12-3 or TRBV12-4 to TRBJ1-1; D gene ambiguous. The V gene lost 7 bases and the J gene lost 2 bases, with 14 bases spanning the gap. This CDR3 contains 14 residues. The chain's CDR3 is CASMSGNFNTEAFF. CDR3 coding DNA: TGTGCCAGCATGAGCGGGAATTTTAACACTGAAGCTTTCTTT.

This chain connects TRBV7-2 to TRBJ1-5; D is possibly TRBD1 (5 bases). V lost 5 bases and J lost 4, with 12 bases in between. Germline V gives CDR1 SGHTA, CDR2 FQGNSA. The CDR3 contains 14 residues. The CDR3 DNA is TGTGCCAGCAGCAGGGATGGGGGAAATCAGCCCCAGCATTTT. It is translated as CASSRDGGNQPQHF.

V and J are TRBV5-5 and TRBJ2-1; 11 positions match TRBD2. Germline CDR1 reads SGHKS; CDR2 reads YYEKEE (reference sequence). The junction had 7 bases not matched to a gene; V was cut back by 4 bases and J by 7 bases. The length of the CDR3 is 15 residues. As DNA, the CDR3 is TGTGCCAGCAGCCAAACTAGCGGGAGTCAGAATGAGCAGTTCTTC. It specifies CASSQTSGSQNEQFF.

This clonotype was found many times. The chain carries TRBV27 and TRBJ1-4; TRBD1 might be the D (5 bases). Germline CDR1 is MNHEY and CDR2 is SMNVEV (reference sequence). The CDR3 has 14 residues. Trimming removed 10 bases from V and 0 bases from J, with 12 bases in between. The CDR3 spells CATAGAATNEKLFF. CDR3 DNA sequence: TGTGCCACCGCCGGGGCAGCAACTAATGAAAAACTGTTTTTT.

This clonotype showed up many times. The gene calls are TRBV5-5 and TRBJ1-4, with D hard to call. Germline CDR1 SGHKS, CDR2 YYEKEE (reference sequence). This CDR3 spans 14 amino acids. V was pared by 2 bases and J by 7 bases, with 12 bases between. The CDR3 reads CASSLNPRGEKLFF. CDR3 in DNA: TGTGCCAGCAGCTTAAACCCTCGGGGTGAAAAACTGTTTTTT.

This clonotype was seen at least ten times. The chain combines TRBV29-1 with TRBJ2-3; D not certain. CDR1 SQVTM and CDR2 ANQGSEA come from the germline V gene. V shed 7 bases and J shed 6 bases, with 11 bases lying between them. The CDR3 covers 11 residues. This chain's CDR3 is CSGQYRDTQYF. The DNA for the CDR3 is TGCAGCGGTCAATATCGGGATACGCAGTATTTT.

This clonotype was counted at least ten times. The rearrangement links TRBV5-1 to TRBJ1-1; D is undetermined. This CDR3 is built from 14 residues. Between the trimmed V and J ends, which lost 0 bases and 1 base, there was a span of 7 bases. Germline V gene sequence: CDR1 SGHRS, CDR2 YFSETQ. CDR3 region: CASSLEAGNTEAFF. The CDR3 coding sequence is TGCGCCAGCAGCTTGGAGGCGGGGAACACTGAAGCTTTCTTT.

At least ten counts were recorded for this clonotype. The chain couples TRBV10-2 to TRBJ2-5; 9 bases match TRBD1. Looked up from germline, CDR1 is WSHSY and CDR2 is SAAADI. The junction had 9 bases not matched to a gene; V was cut back by 6 bases and J by 4 bases. The CDR3 is made up of 15 amino acids. DNA for the CDR3: TGCGCCAGCAGAGATGGGACAGGGATCGGAGAGACCCAGTACTTC. This encodes CASRDGTGIGETQYF.

This clonotype has ten or more counts. The V and J genes are TRBV9 and TRBJ2-7; D not resolved. Between the trimmed V and J ends, which lost 0 bases and 4 bases, there was a span of 8 bases. This CDR3 comprises 13 residues. CDR1 and CDR2 (germline): SGDLS, YYNGEE. CDR3 sequence (DNA): TGTGCCAGCAGCGTAGGGCCCGGGTACGAGCAGTACTTC. This sequence encodes CASSVGPGYEQYF.

This clonotype was seen many times. The V and J genes are TRBV6-2 or TRBV6-3 and TRBJ2-1, with TRBD2 matching 10 bases. CDR1 is MNHEY, CDR2 SVGEGT, per germline. V dropped 6 bases and J dropped 6; count of bases not matched to a gene: 11. CDR3 length: 16 amino acids. DNA for the CDR3: TGTGCCAGCAGGGACGCCTCTAGCGGGAGAGGCAATGAGCAGTTCTTC. It translates to CASRDASSGRGNEQFF.

This clonotype appeared many times. The chain has TRBV30 and TRBJ2-1; D gene ambiguous. This CDR3 spans 15 amino acids. V was pared by 5 bases and J by 0 bases, with 14 bases between. In germline, CDR1 is GTSNPN, CDR2 SVGIG (reference sequence). CDR3 bases: TGTGCCTGGGGTTCCCGGCCTAGCTCCTACAATGAGCAGTTCTTC. This sequence encodes CAWGSRPSSYNEQFF.

This clonotype was detected ten times or more. V and J are TRBV7-9 and TRBJ2-1; 9 bases fit TRBD1. V was clipped by 0 bases and J by 8 bases; unmatched bases: 11. Per germline, CDR1 SEHNR and CDR2 FQNEAQ (reference sequence). This CDR3 has 17 amino acids. CDR3 nucleotides: TGTGCCAGCAGCTTAGCGCATAGAGGGACAGGGATGTATGAGCAGTTCTTC. This codes for CASSLAHRGTGMYEQFF.

This clonotype was detected ten times or more. The CDR3 sequence is CASSPAGGSTGMGEQYF. In DNA form, the CDR3 reads TGTGCCAGCAGCCCGGCGGGAGGTTCGACAGGGATGGGCGAGCAGTACTTC. The chain is built from TRBV11-2 and TRBJ2-7, with D maybe TRBD2 (8 bases). Trimming took off 5 bases at V and 6 bases at J, with 26 bases between the two ends. The CDR3 length is 17 residues. Per germline, CDR1 SGHAT and CDR2 FQNNGV.

The sample holds many counts of this clonotype. The V gene is TRBV7-9, the J gene TRBJ2-2, with 14 bases aligning to TRBD2. Germline trimming cut 4 bases from V and 7 bases from J; bases unmatched to any gene: 5. Germline loops: CDR1 SEHNR, CDR2 FQNEAQ (reference sequence). CDR3 size: 16 residues. DNA of the CDR3: TGTGCCAGCAGCTCCGGGACTAGCGGGAGAAGCGGGGAGCTGTTTTTT. It encodes CASSSGTSGRSGELFF.

This clonotype was found many times. The junction differs from germline at one of its ends, possibly a read error. The rearrangement joins TRBV12-3 or TRBV12-4 to TRBJ1-2, with a weak D call TRBD1 (5 bases). The CDR3 runs to 12 residues. As DNA, the CDR3 is TGTGCCAGCCGTTTGGGGGGAGAAGGCTACACCTTC. Protein sequence: CASRLGGEGYTF.

CDR3 in amino acids: CSPQIIANTEAFF. DNA for the CDR3: TGCAGTCCCCAGATAATAGCCAACACTGAAGCTTTCTTT. V usage is TRBV20-1 and J usage is TRBJ1-1; D is ambiguous. The CDR3 length is 13 residues. Per the germline V gene, CDR1 is DFQATT and CDR2 is SNEGSKA (reference sequence). Trimming took off 8 bases at V and 2 bases at J, with 15 bases between the two ends.

The chain couples TRBV5-6 to TRBJ1-2; tentatively, D is TRBD1 (5 bases). There are 13 residues in the CDR3. Trimming cost V 3 bases and J 3 bases, with 9 bases left between them. Germline lookup yields CDR1 SGHDT and CDR2 YYEEEE. DNA of the CDR3: TGTGCCAGCAGCTCGGGACGGCACTATGGCTACACCTTC. Translated: CASSSGRHYGYTF.

Only a few counts were recorded for this clonotype. The chain recombines TRBV5-1 with TRBJ2-2; D possibly corresponds to TRBD1 (5 bases). V was shortened by 4 bases and J by 7 bases, with 17 bases between the two germline ends. CDR1 and CDR2 (germline): SGHRS, YFSETQ. The CDR3 extends over 15 amino acids. Here the CDR3 reads CASSLRTRNGGELFF. CDR3 sequence (DNA): TGCGCCAGCAGCCTCCGGACAAGGAATGGCGGGGAGCTGTTTTTT.

Many counts were recorded for this clonotype. The chain employs TRBV12-3 or TRBV12-4 and TRBJ1-2; D is unclear. This CDR3 comprises 14 residues. The germline V and J ends were trimmed by 8 bases and 4 bases, with 17 bases remaining between them. In DNA, the CDR3 is TGTGCCAGCCGACCTGTGGGCGGCGGCTATGGCTACACCTTC. It is translated as CASRPVGGGYGYTF.

In this sample, this clonotype turned up many times. The V and J genes are TRBV24-1 and TRBJ2-2; D is unclear. CDR3 size: 13 residues. Germline loops: CDR1 KGHDR, CDR2 SFDVKD. V gave up 6 bases and J gave up 4 bases, with 8 bases separating them. The CDR3 is CATSKQSTGELFF. As DNA, the CDR3 is TGTGCCACCAGTAAACAGAGCACCGGGGAGCTGTTTTTT.

This clonotype appeared many times. This sequence joins TRBV12-3 or TRBV12-4 and TRBJ2-3, with a possible D match to TRBD2 (6 bases). The CDR3 has 15 residues. Trimming removed 4 bases from V and 4 bases from J, with 15 bases in between. DNA for the CDR3: TGTGCCAGCAGTTCGGGGACTCTAGTGGCAGATACGCAGTATTTT. This translates into CASSSGTLVADTQYF.

Concerning this clonotype: Just one base apart from a much larger clone, this may be a read error. The chain links TRBV4-3 to TRBJ2-1; 10 nucleotides match TRBD2. J lost 7 bases, V lost 7 bases, and 10 bases had no gene match. CDR1 LGHNA and CDR2 YSLEER come from the germline V gene. CDR3 length: 15 amino acids. CDR3 amino acids: CASIQMASGGNEQFF. In nucleotides, the CDR3 is TGCGCCAGCATCCAGATGGCTAGCGGGGGTAATGAGCAGTTCTTC.

This clonotype was seen ten or more times. V usage is TRBV5-1 and J usage is TRBJ2-3, with 7 bases identical to TRBD1. The J segment lost 0 bases and the V segment lost 6 bases, leaving 7 bases of the junction unmatched. There are 15 residues in the CDR3. Germline V gene sequence: CDR1 SGHRS, CDR2 YFSETQ. Here the CDR3 reads CASTPGTASTDTQYF. CDR3 coding DNA: TGCGCCAGCACTCCTGGGACAGCTAGCACAGATACGCAGTATTTT.

There are many counts of this clonotype. V and J are TRBV20-1 and TRBJ2-1; possibly TRBD2 for D (6 bases). The CDR3 extends over 15 amino acids. Germline CDR1 reads DFQATT; CDR2 reads SNEGSKA (reference sequence). V lost 0 bases and J 9 bases, leaving 18 bases between the germline ends. CDR3 sequence (DNA): TGCAGTGCTAGAGATCGGGTTCTAGCGTCTGGTGAGCAGTTCTTC. Residues: CSARDRVLASGEQFF.

This clonotype was counted a few times. This sequence joins TRBV29-1 and TRBJ2-7; weak D call: TRBD2 (6 bases). Germline lookup yields CDR1 SQVTM and CDR2 ANQGSEA. This CDR3 is 13 amino acids long. Trimming took off 4 bases at V and 7 bases at J, with 17 bases between the two ends. The DNA of the CDR3 is TGCAGCGTTGCCCGTGGGGGGTCTGGAGAGCAGTACTTC. This gives the protein CSVARGGSGEQYF.